This is a list of T cell receptor beta chains from one sample in a study of T-cell memory formation after mild COVID-19. MiXCR was run by TCRdb on the 5' RACE reads, yielding one entry per CDR3 protein. In the table there are 500,000 to 600,000 distinct CDR3 sequences, roughly 18% of which are singletons. Input material: PBMCs or a T cell subset sorted from them (not recorded which). Receptors originate from an adult woman who had mild COVID-19 (a few samples of this study predate the infection). Cell type and time point are not known. The CDR3 runs from the conserved cysteine through the conserved F or W. The order of the fields is clone size, D gene, V gene, J gene, CDR3 protein, CDR3 DNA. A D gene is named only where the DNA matches it firmly. Clone size appears in some rows only: once, few, many, or a class for an expanded clone.

clone_size: NA
d_call: NA
v_call: TRBV7-2
j_call: TRBJ1-5
cdr3_aa: CASSLVQAGSAFNQPQHF
cdr3_nt: TGTGCCAGCAGCTTAGTTCAGGCAGGCTCCGCTTTCAATCAGCCCCAGCATTTT

clone_size: few
d_call: NA
v_call: TRBV6-5
j_call: TRBJ2-4
cdr3_aa: CASSPSGALRSIQYF
cdr3_nt: TGTGCCAGCAGCCCATCGGGGGCCTTACGCAGCATTCAGTACTTC

clone_size: few
d_call: NA
v_call: TRBV12-3/TRBV12-4
j_call: TRBJ2-1
cdr3_aa: CASQTMGGINEQFF
cdr3_nt: TGTGCCAGCCAGACTATGGGCGGGATCAATGAGCAGTTCTTC

clone_size: NA
d_call: NA
v_call: TRBV12-1
j_call: TRBJ2-1
cdr3_aa: CASSFARLAGGSYNEQFF
cdr3_nt: TGTGCCAGCAGCTTTGCGAGACTAGCGGGGGGTTCCTACAATGAGCAGTTCTTC

clone_size: few
d_call: NA
v_call: TRBV15
j_call: TRBJ2-7
cdr3_aa: CATSRDRGTVNEQYF
cdr3_nt: TGTGCCACCAGCAGAGATCGGGGGACTGTGAACGAGCAGTACTTC

clone_size: few
d_call: NA
v_call: TRBV7-2
j_call: TRBJ2-2
cdr3_aa: CASSLVVTGTTKNTGELFF
cdr3_nt: TGTGCCAGCAGCTTAGTAGTTACTGGGACAACTAAGAACACCGGGGAGCTGTTTTTT

clone_size: NA
d_call: TRBD1
v_call: TRBV9
j_call: TRBJ1-1
cdr3_aa: CASSVAVTGQTEAFF
cdr3_nt: TGTGCCAGCAGCGTAGCTGTGACAGGGCAAACTGAAGCTTTCTTT

clone_size: few
d_call: TRBD2
v_call: TRBV20-1
j_call: TRBJ2-1
cdr3_aa: CSARDHGLAGAHSSYNEQFF
cdr3_nt: TGCAGTGCTAGAGATCACGGGCTAGCGGGAGCTCACAGCTCCTACAATGAGCAGTTCTTC

clone_size: few
d_call: NA
v_call: TRBV27
j_call: TRBJ2-1
cdr3_aa: CASSQTPSSYNEQFF
cdr3_nt: TGTGCCAGCAGTCAAACCCCTAGCTCCTACAATGAGCAGTTCTTC

clone_size: few
d_call: NA
v_call: TRBV14
j_call: TRBJ2-3
cdr3_aa: CASSQGASSADTQYF
cdr3_nt: TGTGCCAGCAGCCAAGGAGCATCAAGCGCAGATACGCAGTATTTT

clone_size: few
d_call: NA
v_call: TRBV7-2
j_call: TRBJ2-1
cdr3_aa: CASSLARRRRQFF
cdr3_nt: TGTGCCAGCAGCTTAGCGCGCCGGAGACGGCAGTTCTTC

clone_size: few
d_call: NA
v_call: TRBV24-1
j_call: TRBJ1-4
cdr3_aa: CATSEGYRATNEKLFF
cdr3_nt: TGTGCCACCAGTGAGGGCTACAGAGCAACTAATGAAAAACTGTTTTTT

clone_size: few
d_call: TRBD2
v_call: TRBV6-5
j_call: TRBJ2-7
cdr3_aa: CASSYSGLAPTYEQYF
cdr3_nt: TGTGCCAGCAGTTATTCTGGACTAGCGCCTACCTACGAGCAGTACTTC

clone_size: few
d_call: TRBD1
v_call: TRBV7-2
j_call: TRBJ2-3
cdr3_aa: CASSLVFVTGGADTQYF
cdr3_nt: TGTGCCAGCAGCTTAGTTTTCGTGACAGGGGGTGCAGATACGCAGTATTTT

clone_size: NA
d_call: NA
v_call: TRBV6-2/TRBV6-3
j_call: TRBJ2-4
cdr3_aa: CASSHRDNIQYF
cdr3_nt: TGTGCCAGCAGTCACCGGGACAACATTCAGTACTTC

clone_size: few
d_call: NA
v_call: TRBV5-6
j_call: TRBJ1-1
cdr3_aa: CASSRGGGLNTEAFF
cdr3_nt: TGTGCCAGCAGCCGGGGCGGGGGCTTGAACACTGAAGCTTTCTTT

clone_size: few
d_call: NA
v_call: TRBV3-1
j_call: TRBJ1-6
cdr3_aa: CASSQPFGAVGPPLHF
cdr3_nt: TGTGCCAGCAGCCAACCCTTCGGGGCCGTAGGTCCACCCCTCCACTTT

clone_size: NA
d_call: NA
v_call: TRBV18
j_call: TRBJ2-1
cdr3_aa: CASSPSSWVGNEQFF
cdr3_nt: TGTGCCAGCTCACCTTCCTCTTGGGTGGGGAATGAGCAGTTCTTC

clone_size: NA
d_call: NA
v_call: TRBV12-3/TRBV12-4
j_call: TRBJ2-5
cdr3_aa: CASSAGPSYGETQYF
cdr3_nt: TGTGCCAGCAGCGCGGGACCATCTTACGGGGAGACCCAGTACTTC

clone_size: few
d_call: NA
v_call: TRBV5-4
j_call: TRBJ2-5
cdr3_aa: CASSLRTITYQETQYF
cdr3_nt: TGTGCCAGCAGCTTGAGGACCATTACATACCAAGAGACCCAGTACTTC

clone_size: NA
d_call: NA
v_call: TRBV12-3/TRBV12-4
j_call: TRBJ2-6
cdr3_aa: CASSASLGSGANVLTF
cdr3_nt: TGTGCCAGCAGTGCCTCCTTAGGCTCTGGGGCCAACGTCCTGACTTTC

clone_size: NA
d_call: NA
v_call: TRBV7-2
j_call: TRBJ2-2
cdr3_aa: CDSSFDPGFTGELFF
cdr3_nt: TGTGACAGCAGCTTTGATCCAGGGTTCACCGGGGAGCTGTTTTTT

clone_size: few
d_call: TRBD2
v_call: TRBV6-5
j_call: TRBJ2-7
cdr3_aa: CASSPTSGVYYEQYF
cdr3_nt: TGTGCCAGCAGTCCGACTAGCGGGGTATACTACGAGCAGTACTTC

clone_size: few
d_call: TRBD1
v_call: TRBV12-3/TRBV12-4
j_call: TRBJ2-1
cdr3_aa: CASSATTGANEQFF
cdr3_nt: TGTGCCAGCAGTGCGACGACAGGGGCGAATGAGCAGTTCTTC

clone_size: NA
d_call: TRBD2
v_call: TRBV5-6
j_call: TRBJ2-3
cdr3_aa: CASRTYLAGGRDTQYF
cdr3_nt: TGTGCCAGCAGGACATATCTAGCGGGAGGAAGGGATACGCAGTATTTT

clone_size: NA
d_call: NA
v_call: TRBV20-1
j_call: TRBJ1-1
cdr3_aa: CSARVPYRNTEAFF
cdr3_nt: TGCAGTGCTAGAGTGCCGTATAGGAACACTGAAGCTTTCTTT

clone_size: NA
d_call: NA
v_call: TRBV7-9
j_call: TRBJ1-1
cdr3_aa: CASSGGPSNTEAFF
cdr3_nt: TGTGCCAGCAGCGGGGGACCTTCGAACACTGAAGCTTTCTTT

clone_size: NA
d_call: NA
v_call: TRBV7-3
j_call: TRBJ1-1
cdr3_aa: CASSLIGGEAFF
cdr3_nt: TGTGCCAGCAGCTTAATTGGGGGTGAAGCTTTCTTT

clone_size: NA
d_call: TRBD2
v_call: TRBV3-1
j_call: TRBJ2-7
cdr3_aa: CASGGLAGDEQYF
cdr3_nt: TGTGCCAGCGGGGGACTAGCGGGAGACGAGCAGTACTTC

clone_size: NA
d_call: TRBD1
v_call: TRBV18
j_call: TRBJ2-5
cdr3_aa: CASSSQGQEWETQYF
cdr3_nt: TGTGCCAGCTCATCACAGGGGCAGGAATGGGAGACCCAGTACTTC

clone_size: few
d_call: NA
v_call: TRBV4-3
j_call: TRBJ1-2
cdr3_aa: CASSQDLRGGYGYTF
cdr3_nt: TGCGCCAGCAGCCAAGATTTGAGAGGGGGCTATGGCTACACCTTC

clone_size: NA
d_call: TRBD2
v_call: TRBV5-1
j_call: TRBJ2-5
cdr3_aa: CASSAGLAGGSSYQETQYF
cdr3_nt: TGCGCCAGCAGCGCCGGACTAGCGGGGGGGTCCTCGTACCAAGAGACCCAGTACTTC

clone_size: few
d_call: NA
v_call: TRBV14
j_call: TRBJ1-3
cdr3_aa: CASSQEGHRDTIYF
cdr3_nt: TGTGCCAGCAGCCAAGAAGGTCATCGTGACACCATATATTTT

clone_size: few
d_call: NA
v_call: TRBV7-2
j_call: TRBJ1-1
cdr3_aa: CASVIWGNTEAFF
cdr3_nt: TGTGCCAGCGTCATTTGGGGGAACACTGAAGCTTTCTTT

clone_size: many
d_call: NA
v_call: TRBV5-5
j_call: TRBJ2-7
cdr3_aa: CASSMYPNEQYF
cdr3_nt: TGTGCCAGCAGTATGTACCCCAACGAGCAGTACTTC

clone_size: NA
d_call: NA
v_call: TRBV15
j_call: TRBJ2-6
cdr3_aa: CATCGFACRGANVLTF
cdr3_nt: TGTGCCACCTGCGGCTTCGCCTGCCGGGGGGCCAACGTCCTGACTTTC

clone_size: NA
d_call: NA
v_call: TRBV2
j_call: TRBJ1-3
cdr3_aa: CASSGAGNTIYF
cdr3_nt: TGTGCCAGCAGTGGAGCAGGAAACACCATATATTTT

clone_size: NA
d_call: TRBD1
v_call: TRBV6-5
j_call: TRBJ2-7
cdr3_aa: CASRAEGQGFHEQYF
cdr3_nt: TGTGCCAGCCGTGCTGAAGGACAGGGGTTCCACGAGCAGTACTTC

clone_size: few
d_call: NA
v_call: TRBV6-2/TRBV6-3
j_call: TRBJ2-3
cdr3_aa: CASRGLDIFTDTQYF
cdr3_nt: TGTGCCAGCAGGGGCTTGGACATATTCACAGATACGCAGTATTTT

clone_size: NA
d_call: NA
v_call: TRBV5-1
j_call: TRBJ2-5
cdr3_aa: CASSLRGRWETQYF
cdr3_nt: TGCGCCAGCAGCTTGCGGGGGAGGTGGGAGACCCAGTACTTC

clone_size: few
d_call: TRBD2
v_call: TRBV29-1
j_call: TRBJ2-1
cdr3_aa: CSVFRGGISYNEQFF
cdr3_nt: TGCAGCGTCTTCCGGGGGGGGATCTCCTACAATGAGCAGTTCTTC

clone_size: NA
d_call: NA
v_call: TRBV14
j_call: TRBJ1-4
cdr3_aa: CASSQHPGILSEKLFF
cdr3_nt: TGTGCCAGCAGCCAACATCCGGGGATCCTAAGTGAAAAACTGTTTTTT

clone_size: many
d_call: NA
v_call: TRBV18
j_call: TRBJ1-1
cdr3_aa: CASSPGDTEAFF
cdr3_nt: TGTGCCAGCTCACCCGGGGACACTGAAGCTTTCTTT

clone_size: NA
d_call: TRBD2
v_call: TRBV2
j_call: TRBJ2-3
cdr3_aa: CASSNLLAGDTTDTQYF
cdr3_nt: TGTGCCAGCAGTAACCTACTAGCGGGGGATACCACAGATACGCAGTATTTT

clone_size: many
d_call: TRBD1
v_call: TRBV5-1
j_call: TRBJ1-1
cdr3_aa: CASSLFRDRGYSGEAFF
cdr3_nt: TGCGCCAGCAGCTTGTTCCGGGACAGGGGCTATTCTGGTGAAGCTTTCTTT

clone_size: NA
d_call: NA
v_call: TRBV7-2
j_call: TRBJ2-1
cdr3_aa: CASSPSPSSYNEQFF
cdr3_nt: TGTGCCAGCAGCCCCTCGCCGAGCTCCTACAATGAGCAGTTCTTC

clone_size: NA
d_call: NA
v_call: TRBV5-1
j_call: TRBJ2-7
cdr3_aa: CASRAESYEQYF
cdr3_nt: TGCGCCAGCAGGGCTGAATCCTACGAGCAGTACTTC